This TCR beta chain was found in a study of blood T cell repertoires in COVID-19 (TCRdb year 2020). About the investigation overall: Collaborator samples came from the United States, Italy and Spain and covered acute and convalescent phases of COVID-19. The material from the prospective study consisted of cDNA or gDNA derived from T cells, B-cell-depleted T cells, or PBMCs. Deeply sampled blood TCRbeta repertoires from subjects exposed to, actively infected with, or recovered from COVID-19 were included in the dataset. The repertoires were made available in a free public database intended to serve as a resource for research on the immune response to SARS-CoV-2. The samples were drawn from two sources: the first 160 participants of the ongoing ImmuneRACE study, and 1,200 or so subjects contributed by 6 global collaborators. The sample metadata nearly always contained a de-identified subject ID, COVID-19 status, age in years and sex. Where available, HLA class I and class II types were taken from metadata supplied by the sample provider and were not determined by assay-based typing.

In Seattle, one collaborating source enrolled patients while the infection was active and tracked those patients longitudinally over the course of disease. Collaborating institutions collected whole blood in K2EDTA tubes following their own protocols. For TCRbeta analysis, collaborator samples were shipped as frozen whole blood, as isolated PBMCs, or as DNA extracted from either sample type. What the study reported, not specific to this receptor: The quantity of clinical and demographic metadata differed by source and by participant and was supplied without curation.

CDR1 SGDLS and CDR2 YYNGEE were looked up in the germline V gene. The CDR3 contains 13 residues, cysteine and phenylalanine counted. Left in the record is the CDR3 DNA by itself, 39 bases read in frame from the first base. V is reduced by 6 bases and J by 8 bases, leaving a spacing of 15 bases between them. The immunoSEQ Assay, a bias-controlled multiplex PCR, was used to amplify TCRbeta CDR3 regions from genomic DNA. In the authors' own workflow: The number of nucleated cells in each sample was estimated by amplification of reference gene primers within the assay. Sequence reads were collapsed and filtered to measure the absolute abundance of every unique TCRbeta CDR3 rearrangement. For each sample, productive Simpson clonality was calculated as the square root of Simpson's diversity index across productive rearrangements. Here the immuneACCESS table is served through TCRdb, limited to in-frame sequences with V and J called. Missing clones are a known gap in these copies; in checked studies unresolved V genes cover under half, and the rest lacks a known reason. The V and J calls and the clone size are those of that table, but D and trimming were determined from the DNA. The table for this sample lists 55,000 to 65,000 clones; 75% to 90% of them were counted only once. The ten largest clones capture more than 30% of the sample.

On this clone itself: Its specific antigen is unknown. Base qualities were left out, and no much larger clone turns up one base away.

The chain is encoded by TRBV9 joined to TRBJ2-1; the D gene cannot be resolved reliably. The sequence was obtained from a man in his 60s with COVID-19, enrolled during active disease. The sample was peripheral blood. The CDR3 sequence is CASNGPNLYEQFF. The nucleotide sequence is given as TGTGCCAGCAATGGGCCAAATTTGTATGAGCAGTTCTTC.